This passage covers 22 T cell receptor beta chains from one sample sequenced in a study of read filtering for tumor transcriptome and immune sequencing. From roughly 0.4 ug of RNA, a library with molecular barcoded alpha/delta and beta/gamma adaptors was made. MiXCR, run by TCRdb on the reads, gives a single entry per CDR3 protein. Of approximately 38,000 distinct CDR3 sequences listed, around 13% were seen once; the top ten hold 25% to 30%. The sample taken for sequencing was a population of CD138-negative cells sorted from bone marrow. Receptor source: a donor aged 40 or older with multiple myeloma.

This clonotype was seen many times. V gene TRBV7-9 combines with J gene TRBJ2-7; D not resolved. The CDR3 covers 13 residues. Germline values: CDR1 SEHNR, CDR2 FQNEAQ (reference sequence). Trimming took off 1 base at V and 3 bases at J, with 7 bases between the two ends. The CDR3 here is CASSLEARYEQYF. CDR3 bases: TGTGCCAGCAGCTTAGAAGCCCGCTACGAGCAGTACTTC.

The chain carries TRBV28 and TRBJ2-3; weak D call: TRBD1 (6 bases). The CDR3 has 21 residues. The germline V gene has CDR1 MDHEN and CDR2 SYDVKM. V gave up 7 bases and J gave up 1 base, with 33 bases separating them. The CDR3 DNA sequence: TGTGCCAGCACCAAATTCCCCCTGGGGGCAGCAAGCTCAAAGGGCACAGATACGCAGTATTTT. Translation gives CASTKFPLGAASSKGTDTQYF.

The chain couples TRBV5-1 to TRBJ2-1; TRBD2 matches 8 bases. CDR1 SGHRS and CDR2 YFSETQ come from the germline V gene. The V and J ends lost 3 bases and 8 bases, in that order; junction bases with no gene match: 10. The CDR3 runs 15 residues. Here the CDR3 DNA reads TGCGCCAGCAGCTCCAGGGGCGGGAGGATGGATGAGCAGTTCTTC. Translation gives CASSSRGGRMDEQFF. The full variable domain, completed using reference TRBV5-1 and TRBJ2-1, is KAGVTQTPRYLIKTRGQQVTLSCSPISGHRSVSWYQQTPGQGLQFLFEYFSETQRNKGNFPGRFSGRQFSNSRSEMNVSTLELGDSALYLCASSSRGGRMDEQFFGPGTRLTVL.

For this clonotype: One end of the junction is discordant with germline, which a read error may explain. The gene calls are TRBV13 and TRBJ1-1; 8 bases are shared with TRBD1. This CDR3 comprises 16 residues. In germline, CDR1 is PRHDT, CDR2 FYEKMQ (reference sequence). CDR3 sequence: CTSSLGRGRGLTEAFF. The CDR3 DNA reads TGTACCAGCAGTTTAGGGAGGGGCAGGGGGCTCACTGAAGCTTTCTTT.

This clonotype was observed a few times. This chain links TRBV12-3 or TRBV12-4 with TRBJ2-3; 14 nucleotides agree with TRBD2. This CDR3 spans 16 amino acids. Trimming removed 5 bases from V and 1 base from J; junction bases left unmatched: 2. Here the CDR3 reads CASSKGLAGGTDTQYF. The CDR3 nucleotides read TGTGCCAGCAGTAAGGGACTAGCGGGGGGCACAGATACGCAGTATTTT.

This clonotype was observed at least ten times. The gene calls are TRBV6-6 and TRBJ2-1; D gene uncertain. V was clipped by 7 bases and J by 2 bases, with 12 bases between them. Germline-derived CDR1 and CDR2 are MNHNY and SVGAGI (reference sequence). The CDR3 is made up of 14 amino acids. The CDR3 DNA follows: TGTGCCAGCACTTCAGGCGGCACCTACAATGAGCAGTTCTTC. The encoded protein is CASTSGGTYNEQFF.

In its sample, this clonotype was seen many times. The junction departs from the called germline gene at one end, perhaps through a read error. V gene TRBV28 combines with J gene TRBJ1-1, with D possibly being TRBD1 (5 bases). The CDR3 extends over 14 amino acids. Germline loops: CDR1 MDHEN, CDR2 SYDVKM. The CDR3 protein is CASSSAHDSFEASF. CDR3 coding DNA: TGTGCCAGCAGTTCCGCCCACGACAGCTTTGAAGCTTCCTTT.

This clonotype was detected ten times or more. The genes are TRBV12-5 and TRBJ2-2; D gene uncertain. This CDR3 is built from 16 residues. The germline V gene has CDR1 LGHNT and CDR2 FRNRAP. V was cut by 0 bases and J by 3 bases, with 11 bases left in between. CDR3 sequence (DNA): TGTGCTAGTGGTTTGGTACTAAGTCGGGACACCGGGGAGCTGTTTTTT. Protein: CASGLVLSRDTGELFF.

This clonotype was recorded at least ten times. Its ends do not fully match the called genes, so a read error is possible. V and J are TRBV5-1 and TRBJ2-5, with D unresolved. CDR3 length equals 10 residues. The germline CDR1 and CDR2 sequences are SGHRS and YFSETQ. The CDR3 DNA sequence: TGTGCCAGCAAGGGCGAGACCCAGTACTTC. Amino acids: CASKGETQYF.

In this sample, this clonotype turned up many times. This chain uses TRBV5-1 with TRBJ2-7, with TRBD2 matching over 8 bases. Per the germline V gene, CDR1 is SGHRS and CDR2 is YFSETQ. V was clipped by 6 bases and J by 5 bases; unmatched bases: 16. The CDR3 is 16 residues long. The CDR3, as DNA: TGCGCCAGCAAGTTTAGGGGAAGCGGGAGCGGCGACGAGCAGTACTTC. Translation: CASKFRGSGSGDEQYF.

For this clonotype: An end of the junction differs from the germline gene, which may be a read error. The CDR3 loop is CANSLQGQGGTEAFF. The CDR3 DNA sequence: TGTGCCAACAGCTTACAAGGACAGGGAGGAACTGAAGCTTTCTTT. The genes are TRBV7-9 and TRBJ1-1, with 8 nucleotides matching TRBD1. Germline loops: CDR1 SEHNR, CDR2 FQNEAQ (reference sequence). The CDR3 is made up of 15 amino acids.

This clonotype was observed a single time. Its ends do not fully match the called genes, so a read error is possible. The chain recombines TRBV7-2 with TRBJ2-7; the D gene is possibly TRBD1 (5 bases). This CDR3 contains 12 residues. Germline values: CDR1 SGHTA, CDR2 FQGNSA. The CDR3 bases are TGTGCCAGCCGGCAGGGTTCCTACGGGCAGTACTTC. Translating gives CASRQGSYGQYF.

As for this clonotype: Germline and junction disagree at one end, which may indicate a read error. The gene calls are TRBV5-1 and TRBJ2-1; D remains ambiguous. CDR3 length equals 15 residues. The V gene's germline CDR1 is SGHRS and CDR2 YFSETQ. CDR3 protein: CASSLGASSYNELFF. CDR3 bases: TGCGCCAGCAGCTTGGGGGCGAGCTCCTACAATGAGCTGTTCTTC.

About this clonotype: Since a much larger clone is just one base distant, this may be a read error. J is TRBJ2-1 and V is TRBV7-9; D not resolved. V gave up 5 bases and J gave up 8 bases, with 13 bases separating them. The CDR3 runs to 13 residues. Germline values: CDR1 SEHNR, CDR2 FQNEAQ (reference sequence). CDR3 DNA: TGTGCCAGCAGCCCCTCGAGTATCCATGAGCAGTTCTTC. Residues: CASSPSSIHEQFF.

This clonotype was observed at least ten times. The J gene is TRBJ1-4, the V gene TRBV2; the D gene is possibly TRBD1 (5 bases). The germline CDR1 and CDR2 sequences are SNHLY and FYNNEI. This CDR3 contains 14 residues. The V and J ends lost 6 bases and 7 bases respectively, with 15 bases between them. CDR3 nucleotides: TGTGCCAGCAGCCAGGACAAGGCTCGTGAAAAACTGTTTTTT. Protein product: CASSQDKAREKLFF.

This clonotype was counted a few times. The chain joins TRBV24-1 to TRBJ2-1, with 7 bases matching TRBD2. This CDR3 comprises 15 residues. Germline V CDR1 and CDR2: KGHDR, SFDVKD. V lost 3 bases and J lost 7; bases outside the gene matches: 8. The CDR3 sequence: CATSDPRDYRNEQFF. The CDR3 bases are TGTGCCACCAGTGATCCGAGGGACTATCGGAATGAGCAGTTCTTC.

This clonotype has a count of ten or more. This rearrangement joins TRBV7-2 to TRBJ2-2; 9 bases align to TRBD1. Germline CDR1 SGHTA, CDR2 FQGNSA. The CDR3 has 15 amino acids. Trimming at V came to 3 bases and at J to 5 bases, leaving 4 bases not matched to a gene. The CDR3: CASSFRQGGTGELFF. In nucleotides, the CDR3 is TGTGCCAGCAGCTTCCGACAGGGGGGAACCGGGGAGCTGTTTTTT. The variable domain in full, completed from reference TRBV7-2 and TRBJ2-2, reads GAGVSQSPSNKVTEKGKDVELRCDPISGHTALYWYRQSLGQGLEFLIYFQGNSAPDKSGLPSDRFSAERTGGSVSTLTIQRTQQEDSAVYLCASSFRQGGTGELFFGEGSRLTVL.

With respect to this clonotype: This could be a read error, since a much larger clone is one nucleotide away. V is TRBV28 and J is TRBJ2-2, with a possible D match to TRBD2 (6 bases). The CDR3 covers 13 residues. Trimming stripped 11 bases from V and 8 bases from J, with 18 bases between. Germline lookup yields CDR1 MDHEN and CDR2 SYDVKM. CDR3 in DNA: TGTGCCGGCATAGGCCGGCTAGCGGGGGAGCTGTTTTTT. Protein product: CAGIGRLAGELFF.

This clonotype was detected many times. The gene calls are TRBV27 and TRBJ2-2, with TRBD2 matching 11 bases. Germline values: CDR1 MNHEY, CDR2 SMNVEV (reference sequence). This CDR3 has 17 residues. With V trimmed by 1 base and J by 7 bases, 8 bases remained unmatched. CDR3 bases: TGTGCCAGCAGTTTATTAGCGGGAGGGCCCCCGGGCGGGGAGCTGTTTTTT. Its protein product is CASSLLAGGPPGGELFF.

This clonotype was recorded many times. The V call is TRBV7-6, the J call TRBJ1-1; the match to TRBD1 covers 8 bases. The germline gives CDR1 SGHVS, CDR2 FNYEAQ. V was pared by 1 base and J by 11 bases, with 6 bases of the junction left unmatched. CDR3 length equals 13 residues. CDR3 DNA sequence: TGTGCCAGCAGCTTAGGGCAGGGGGCGCGGGCTTTCTTT. This gives the protein CASSLGQGARAFF.

This clonotype was seen more than once but under ten times. With a much larger clone just one base away, this may be a read error. The V gene is TRBV7-8, the J gene TRBJ1-5; 9 bases fit TRBD1. Germline V gene lookup returns CDR1 SGHVS and CDR2 FQNEAQ. The CDR3 extends over 16 amino acids. J was trimmed by 5 bases and V by 4 bases; bases with no gene match: 9. CDR3 residues: CASSCRPGQGDQPQHF. The CDR3 DNA follows: TGTGCCAGCAGCTGCCGCCCGGGACAGGGCGATCAGCCCCAGCATTTT.

This clonotype was seen at least ten times. V usage is TRBV6-6 and J usage is TRBJ2-5, with TRBD1 matching 12 bases. The CDR3 runs 14 residues. From germline, CDR1 is MNHNY and CDR2 SVGAGI (reference sequence). V lost 6 bases to trimming and J lost 4 bases; unmatched junction nucleotides: 3. The CDR3 spells CASRGTGGTETQYF. The CDR3 nucleotides read TGTGCCAGCAGAGGGACAGGGGGCACAGAGACCCAGTACTTC.